The next 25 T cell receptor beta chains were all read from a single sample in a study of cytomegalovirus exposure and HLA in healthy donors. Profiling relied on immunoSEQ multiplex PCR, and the TCRdb table lists in-frame clones only, not all of them. Altogether over 150,000 clones are present, 75% to 85% being singletons, with the ten largest covering roughly 12%. Sample: PBMCs. These receptors were taken from a woman in her 30s in good health and CMV-seropositive.

Written as DNA, the CDR3 is TGTGCCAGCAGCTTAACCCAGGGCACTGAAGCTTTCTTT. It is translated as CASSLTQGTEAFF. The chain combines TRBV7-3 with TRBJ1-1, with D possibly matching TRBD1 (5 bases). Looked up from germline, CDR1 is SGHTA and CDR2 is FQGTGA. V lost 0 bases and J lost 4, with 6 bases in between. The length of the CDR3 is 13 residues.

The CDR3 DNA reads as TGCGCCAGCCGCCAAACGGGGACTCATCGAGGCTACACCTTC. This sequence encodes CASRQTGTHRGYTF. This rearrangement joins TRBV5-1 to TRBJ1-2; D may be TRBD1 (5 bases). V gave up 7 bases and J gave up 8 bases, with 21 bases separating them. The length of the CDR3 is 14 residues. The germline CDR1 and CDR2 sequences are SGHRS and YFSETQ.

This chain uses TRBV19 with TRBJ1-2; D is perhaps TRBD1 (5 bases). The germline V gene encodes CDR1 LNHDA and CDR2 SQIVND (reference sequence). The CDR3 length is 13 residues. V was shortened by 5 bases and J by 7 bases, with 14 bases between the two germline ends. CDR3 sequence (DNA): TGTGCCAGTAGTGAAGGGGCGGGGAGTGGCTACACCTTC. Translated, it gives CASSEGAGSGYTF.

The rearrangement uses TRBV4-1 and TRBJ2-1; TRBD2 aligns across 9 bases. V was clipped by 4 bases and J by 1 base; unmatched bases: 5. The length of the CDR3 is 16 residues. Germline V lookup: CDR1 MGHRA, CDR2 YSYEKL. The CDR3 spells CASSLLSGSSYNEQFF. The CDR3 coding sequence is TGCGCCAGCAGCCTCCTTAGCGGGAGTTCCTACAATGAGCAGTTCTTC.

Turning to this clone: Other DNA sequences in the sample encode the same CDR3. The rearrangement uses TRBV5-1 and TRBJ2-2; TRBD1 matches at 11 bases. Germline trimming cut 0 bases from V and 4 bases from J; bases unmatched to any gene: 2. Germline CDR1 is SGHRS and CDR2 is YFSETQ. The CDR3 length is 16 residues. In DNA, the CDR3 is TGCGCCAGCAGCTTGGCTGGGACAGGGGGCACCGGGGAGCTGTTTTTT. This codes for CASSLAGTGGTGELFF.

The chain is built from TRBV4-2 and TRBJ1-2; D possibly corresponds to TRBD1 (5 bases). Germline loops: CDR1 LGHNA, CDR2 YNFKEQ. Trimming cost V 4 bases and J 3 bases, with 21 bases left between them. CDR3 length equals 17 residues. The chain's CDR3 is CASSLASDSKNHYGYTF. CDR3 DNA sequence: TGTGCCAGCAGCCTGGCTTCTGACAGCAAAAACCACTATGGCTACACCTTC.

This clone was detected a few times. The chain is built from TRBV11-2 and TRBJ2-7; no reliable D call. The CDR3 has 12 residues. The ends were cut back, 0 bases at V and 3 bases at J, with 3 bases in the middle. Per the germline V gene, CDR1 is SGHAT and CDR2 is FQNNGV. Here the CDR3 DNA reads TGTGCCAGCAGCTTAGAACTCTACGAGCAGTACTTC. Translating it yields CASSLELYEQYF.

The chain has TRBV10-3 and TRBJ2-7, with D uncertain. Germline values: CDR1 ENHRY, CDR2 SYGVKD. The CDR3 contains 12 residues. Trimming took 8 bases from V and 3 from J, leaving 11 bases between them. The CDR3 nucleotides are TGTGCCATCCGCGAAGAAAACTACGAGCAGTACTTC. Residues: CAIREENYEQYF.

This clone came up a few times. A junction end diverges from the germline sequence, so it may reflect a read error. The chain is built from TRBV19 and TRBJ1-1, with D possibly TRBD1 on 6 matching bases. CDR1 is LNHDA and CDR2 is SQIVND in the germline V gene (reference sequence). The length of the CDR3 is 14 residues. DNA for the CDR3: TGTGCCAGCAGTAAAGGGAGCGGGACACTTGAAGCTTTCTTT. Residues: CASSKGSGTLEAFF.

This rearrangement joins TRBV10-3 to TRBJ1-2, with 7 positions matching TRBD1. The V gene end was trimmed by 6 bases and the J gene end by 8 bases; junction bases not matched to a gene: 9. CDR1 is ENHRY, CDR2 SYGVKD, per germline. This CDR3 region has 13 residues. CDR3 in DNA: TGTGCCATCAGAAGACAGGGCTCGGTCGGCTACACCTTC. Translated, it gives CAIRRQGSVGYTF.

V gene TRBV7-2 combines with J gene TRBJ2-3, with 12 nucleotides matching TRBD2. This CDR3 is 16 amino acids long. Germline V lookup: CDR1 SGHTA, CDR2 FQGNSA. Trimming at V came to 4 bases and at J to 2 bases, leaving 4 bases not matched to a gene. The CDR3 nucleotides are TGTGCCAGCAGCTGGGGGACTAGCGGGTCCACAGATACGCAGTATTTT. Its protein product is CASSWGTSGSTDTQYF.

The chain uses TRBV12-5 and TRBJ2-1; weak D call: TRBD2 (5 bases). This CDR3 has 15 residues. V was shortened by 3 bases and J by 2 bases, with 11 bases between the two germline ends. CDR1 and CDR2 from the germline V gene are LGHNT and FRNRAP. The CDR3 DNA sequence: TGTGCTAGTGGTTTAAGCGGCTACACCTACAATGAGCAGTTCTTC. Amino acids: CASGLSGYTYNEQFF.

The chain recombines TRBV7-9 with TRBJ1-2, with D unclear. CDR1 is SEHNR and CDR2 is FQNEAQ in the germline V gene (reference sequence). The V end lost 4 bases, the J end lost 4 bases, and 13 bases lay between the germline ends. The CDR3 is made up of 14 amino acids. The CDR3 here is CASSSVVPPYGYTF. CDR3 DNA: TGTGCCAGCAGCTCCGTTGTCCCCCCCTATGGCTACACCTTC.

CDR3 amino acids: CASRGQGGKLFF. CDR3 sequence (DNA): TGTGCCAGTAGAGGACAGGGCGGAAAACTGTTTTTT. The chain recombines TRBV19 with TRBJ1-4; the match to TRBD1 covers 8 bases. Germline V gene data show CDR1 as LNHDA and CDR2 as SQIVND (reference sequence). There are 12 residues in the CDR3. V trimming: 6 bases; J trimming: 10 bases; junction bases outside the gene matches: 4.

CDR3 bases: TGCAGCGTTAAACTCCGGACAGCCATGTTTTTT. It translates to CSVKLRTAMFF. The chain has TRBV29-1 and TRBJ1-4; maybe TRBD1 (6 bases). The CDR3 is made up of 11 amino acids. Germline CDR1 SQVTM, CDR2 ANQGSEA. Between the trimmed V and J ends, which lost 5 bases and 15 bases, there was a span of 16 bases.

In its sample, this clone was seen once. The chain has TRBV5-1 and TRBJ2-1, with 7 nucleotides matching TRBD1. Trimming removed 4 bases from V and 4 bases from J; junction bases left unmatched: 8. The CDR3 contains 15 residues. CDR1 and CDR2 from the germline V gene are SGHRS and YFSETQ. CDR3 coding DNA: TGCGCCAGCAGCCCCCAGACAGGGCCATACAATGAGCAGTTCTTC. It encodes CASSPQTGPYNEQFF.

The rearrangement links TRBV30 to TRBJ1-3, with D maybe TRBD1 (5 bases). CDR1 and CDR2 from the germline V gene are GTSNPN and SVGIG (reference sequence). There are 15 residues in the CDR3. V was pared by 0 bases and J by 0 bases, with 9 bases between. CDR3 DNA sequence: TGTGCCTGGAGTGTACTCACAGGCTCTGGAAACACCATATATTTT. Translated, it gives CAWSVLTGSGNTIYF.

The chain uses TRBV25-1 and TRBJ2-7, with D tentatively TRBD1 (6 bases). The CDR3 has 13 residues. Germline CDR1 MGHDK, CDR2 SYGVNS. Trimming pared 4 bases from V and 2 bases from J, leaving 9 bases between. The CDR3 reads CASSAGTPYEQYF. The DNA of the CDR3 is TGTGCCAGCAGTGCCGGGACACCCTACGAGCAGTACTTC.

The chain combines TRBV29-1 with TRBJ1-2; tentatively, D is TRBD1 (6 bases). The germline V and J ends were trimmed by 4 bases and 2 bases, with 26 bases remaining between them. CDR1 and CDR2 (germline): SQVTM, ANQGSEA. This CDR3 contains 18 residues. The CDR3 DNA follows: TGCAGCGTTGGGGAAAGGGGGACCTCACAACCGGTAAACTATGGCTACACCTTC. This codes for CSVGERGTSQPVNYGYTF.

This rearrangement joins TRBV9 to TRBJ2-1, with 12 bases aligning to TRBD2. Trimming removed 2 bases from V and 7 bases from J; junction bases left unmatched: 7. Per germline, CDR1 SGDLS and CDR2 YYNGEE. The CDR3 has 16 residues. CDR3 loop: CASSVATSGRTNEQFF. DNA of the CDR3: TGTGCCAGCAGCGTCGCCACTAGCGGGAGGACAAATGAGCAGTTCTTC.

V is TRBV27 and J is TRBJ1-5; D not resolved. CDR1 is MNHEY, CDR2 SMNVEV, per germline (reference sequence). V was shortened by 2 bases and J by 6 bases, with 11 bases between the two germline ends. The CDR3 has 14 residues. The CDR3 region has the DNA TGTGCCAGCAGTTTAGTCGGGGAGGCTCAGCCCCAGCATTTT. This gives the protein CASSLVGEAQPQHF.

CDR3 sequence (DNA): TGCGCCAGCAGTTATGACAGAAACACTGAAGCTTTCTTT. It encodes CASSYDRNTEAFF. The chain combines TRBV5-1 with TRBJ1-1; weak D call: TRBD1 (5 bases). Trimming shortened V by 5 bases and J by 2 bases, and 10 bases separated the two germline ends. The CDR3 is 13 residues long. In germline, CDR1 is SGHRS, CDR2 YFSETQ.

V is TRBV10-1 and J is TRBJ1-2; TRBD1 is a possible D gene (6 bases). Germline V lookup: CDR1 WNHNN, CDR2 SYGVQD (reference sequence). The CDR3 contains 13 residues. Trimming took off 3 bases at V and 8 bases at J, with 13 bases between the two ends. In DNA form, the CDR3 reads TGCGCCAGCAGTGAACAGGGATTTAGCGGCTACACCTTC. Protein product: CASSEQGFSGYTF.

The genes are TRBV5-1 and TRBJ1-1; D ambiguous. V dropped 3 bases and J dropped 0 bases, with 15 bases sitting between them. The CDR3 contains 16 residues. Germline CDR1 SGHRS, CDR2 YFSETQ. In nucleotides, the CDR3 is TGCGCCAGCAGCTCCCAGGAGGTCCTCCTGAACACTGAAGCTTTCTTT. It translates to CASSSQEVLLNTEAFF.

The genes are TRBV6-6 and TRBJ2-1; TRBD2 matches 9 bases. Germline trimming cut 6 bases from V and 5 bases from J; bases unmatched to any gene: 5. The CDR3 totals 14 residues. Germline CDR1 MNHNY, CDR2 SVGAGI (reference sequence). The chain's CDR3 is CASRPRLADNEQFF. For the CDR3, the DNA is TGTGCCAGCAGGCCTAGACTAGCGGACAATGAGCAGTTCTTC.